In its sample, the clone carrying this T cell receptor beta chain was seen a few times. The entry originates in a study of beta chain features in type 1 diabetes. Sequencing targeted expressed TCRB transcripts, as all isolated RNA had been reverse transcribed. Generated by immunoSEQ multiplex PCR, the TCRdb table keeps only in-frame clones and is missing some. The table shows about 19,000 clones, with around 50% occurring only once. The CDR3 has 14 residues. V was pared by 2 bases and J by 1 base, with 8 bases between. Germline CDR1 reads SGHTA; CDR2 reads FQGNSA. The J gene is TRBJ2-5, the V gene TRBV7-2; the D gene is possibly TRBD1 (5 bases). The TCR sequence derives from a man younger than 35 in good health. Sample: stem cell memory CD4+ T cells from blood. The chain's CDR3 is CASSLRQTQETQYF. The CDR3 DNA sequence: TGTGCCAGCAGCTTAAGACAGACCCAAGAGACCCAGTACTTC.